This T cell receptor (beta chain) was documented in a study of spatial heterogeneity in lung cancer. Across the study: Every unique TCR and UMI combination, on average, appeared more than ten times in raw reads. Study-wide results and caveats: Compared with follow-up, resection was when ubiquitous expanded tumor TCRs appeared in blood more.

This clonotype was counted at least ten times. Its antigen is not known. Trimming took off 0 bases at V and 2 bases at J, with 6 bases between the two ends. CDR1 SGHDT and CDR2 YYEEEE come from the germline V gene. CDR3 size: 13 residues. Time point reported: sample taken at primary tumor resection. In each case, whole RNA from tumor, nontumor lung or frozen PBMC was sequenced unsorted. TCRdb reanalysed the 5' RACE reads using MiXCR and keeps one entry per CDR3 protein. The sample consists of roughly 5,100 distinct CDR3 sequences, 25% to 30% of them appearing once. The chain is built from TRBV5-6 and TRBJ2-7; D ambiguous. The starting material was PBMCs, obtained at surgery. The receptor comes from a male donor with early-stage non-small cell lung cancer. The CDR3 loop reads CASSLGRAYEQYF. The CDR3 DNA sequence: TGTGCCAGCAGCTTGGGTCGGGCCTACGAGCAGTACTTC. Based on the CDR3 plus reference TRBV5-6 and TRBJ2-7, the full variable domain is DAGVTQSPTHLIKTRGQQVTLRCSPKSGHDTVSWYQQALGQGPQFIFQYYEEEERQRGNFPDRFSGHQFPNYSSELNVNALLLGDSALYLCASSLGRAYEQYFGPGTRLTVT.